Listed here are 2 T cell receptor beta chains from one sample, sequenced in a study of technical replicates of blood from a handful of donors. Using immunoSEQ multiplex PCR, the repertoire was profiled, and TCRdb retains in-frame clones only, with some absent. The sample yields 60,000 to 85,000 clones, 85% to 95% seen once. Input material: T cells isolated from PBMCs. The receptor set was obtained from a human donor in good health.

This clone has only one observation. The J gene is TRBJ1-2, the V gene TRBV5-1; tentative D call: TRBD1 (6 bases). V was cut by 2 bases and J by 5 bases, with 13 bases left in between. Germline V gene lookup returns CDR1 SGHRS and CDR2 YFSETQ. This CDR3 has 14 residues. The CDR3 region is CASSFVGQLYGYTF. The CDR3, as DNA: TGCGCCAGCAGCTTCGTTGGACAGCTATATGGCTACACCTTC.

CDR3 sequence reads: CASSSRGHGELFF. CDR3 in DNA: TGCGCCAGCAGCTCAAGGGGTCACGGGGAGCTGTTTTTT. The chain carries TRBV5-1 and TRBJ2-2; D perhaps matches TRBD1 (5 bases). Germline assignment: CDR1 SGHRS and CDR2 YFSETQ. V lost 3 bases and J lost 7, with 10 bases in between. CDR3 size: 13 residues.